Listed below are T cell receptor beta chains from one sample, sequenced in a study of blood T cell repertoires in COVID-19. Using immunoSEQ multiplex PCR, the repertoire was profiled, and TCRdb retains in-frame clones only, with some absent. The sample contains about 91,000 clones, more than 70% of which appear only once. Source material: peripheral blood. The receptor source for this set is a man between 65 and 80 years old with acute or convalescent COVID-19. Both conserved end residues are part of each CDR3. A D gene is named only where the DNA matches it firmly. Rows give clone size only sometimes, using once, few, many, or a class for an expanded clone.

D	V	size	J	DNA	CDR3
NA	TRBV4-2	NA	TRBJ1-2	TGTGCCAGCAGCCAAGACAGGGTGGACTATGGCTACACCTTC	CASSQDRVDYGYTF
NA	TRBV5-8	NA	TRBJ2-3	TGTGCCCAAGGGGGGGGCCCCACAGATACGCAGTATTTT	CAQGGGPTDTQYF
NA	TRBV5-4	NA	TRBJ2-1	TGTGCCAGCAGCTTGGGAGGTTCCGCCTACAATGAGCAGTTCTTC	CASSLGGSAYNEQFF
NA	TRBV6-5	few	TRBJ1-1	TGTGCCAGCAGCGTGACAGGGAACACTGAAGCTTTCTTT	CASSVTGNTEAFF
TRBD1	TRBV27	NA	TRBJ1-1	TGTGCCAGCAGTCCCAGGACAGGGAAGGGGAACACTGAAGCTTTCTTT	CASSPRTGKGNTEAFF
NA	TRBV20-1	NA	TRBJ2-7	TGCAGTGCTAGTGCGATAATACAGCAGCAGTACTTC	CSASAIIQQQYF
TRBD2	TRBV9	NA	TRBJ2-5	TGTGCCAGCAGCGTAGGGGCTAGCGGGAGTCTTGGGGAGACCCAGTACTTC	CASSVGASGSLGETQYF
TRBD2	TRBV19	NA	TRBJ2-5	TGTGCCAGTAGGGGACTAGCGGGAGGGGAGGAGACCCAGTACTTC	CASRGLAGGEETQYF
TRBD1	TRBV7-8	NA	TRBJ1-5	TGTGCCAGCAGCTTAGGACAGGGTTACAATCAGCCCCAGCATTTT	CASSLGQGYNQPQHF
TRBD2	TRBV4-2	few	TRBJ2-7	TGTGCCAGCAGCCAAGTCCTAGGACTAGCGGAGTACTACGAGCAGTACTTC	CASSQVLGLAEYYEQYF
NA	TRBV28	NA	TRBJ2-7	TGTGCCAGCAGTGGAGCCTACGAGCAGTACTTC	CASSGAYEQYF
NA	TRBV6-5	NA	TRBJ2-7	TGTGCCAGCAGCGCCCCAGGTTCCTACGAGCAGTACTTC	CASSAPGSYEQYF
NA	TRBV28	NA	TRBJ1-6	TGTGCCAGCAGCGTCCCCGGTTCCTATAATTCACCCCTCCACTTT	CASSVPGSYNSPLHF
TRBD2	TRBV5-6	NA	TRBJ2-7	TGTGCCAGCAGCTTGACTAGCGGGATCGTCTACGAGCAGTACTTC	CASSLTSGIVYEQYF
TRBD2	TRBV19	NA	TRBJ2-7	TGTGCCACCAAAGGAGGACTAGCGGGCCAGTCCTCCTACGAGCAGTACTTC	CATKGGLAGQSSYEQYF
NA	TRBV3-1/TRBV3-2	NA	TRBJ1-2	TGTGCCAGCAGCCCAGACGGGGGTAACTATGGCTACACCTTC	CASSPDGGNYGYTF
NA	TRBV5-4	NA	TRBJ1-3	TGTGCCAGCAGCTCCCCAGGGGCAGGTGGAAACACCATATATTTT	CASSSPGAGGNTIYF
NA	TRBV5-5	NA	TRBJ2-5	TGTGCCAGCAGCCTGGAGGACTTTCCAACGGAGACCCAGTACTTC	CASSLEDFPTETQYF
TRBD2	TRBV3-1/TRBV3-2	NA	TRBJ2-1	TGTGCCAGCAGCCAAGATGCCCTAGCGGGAATGCATGAGCAGTTCTTC	CASSQDALAGMHEQFF
NA	TRBV24-1	NA	TRBJ1-2	TGTGCCACCAGTGGTATCTCAGGGGCGGGCTACACCTTC	CATSGISGAGYTF
TRBD1	TRBV6-5	NA	TRBJ2-3	TGTGCCAGCAGTTACGGGGGACAGGGCTTGACAGATACGCAGTATTTT	CASSYGGQGLTDTQYF
TRBD2	TRBV6-5	NA	TRBJ2-7	TGTGCCAGCAGTTCCCCCGGACTAGCGGGATCTTACGAGCAGTACTTC	CASSSPGLAGSYEQYF
TRBD1	TRBV5-4	NA	TRBJ1-5	TGTGCCAGCAGCCGACAGGGGGGGAATCAGCCCCAGCATTTT	CASSRQGGNQPQHF
TRBD1	TRBV6-5	once	TRBJ2-3	TGTGCCAGCAGTTGGGGACAGGGGGGAGCAGATACGCAGTATTTT	CASSWGQGGADTQYF
NA	TRBV30	NA	TRBJ1-2	TGTGCCTGGAGAGGACTGAACTATGGCTACACCTTC	CAWRGLNYGYTF
NA	TRBV9	few	TRBJ2-1	TGTGCCAGCAGCGACAGCGGGACACGGACTATTTACAATGAGCAGTTCTTC	CASSDSGTRTIYNEQFF
TRBD2	TRBV7-3	NA	TRBJ2-1	TGTGCCAGCAGCCTTAATCGGGGGGGCAGGATCAATGAGCAGTTCTTC	CASSLNRGGRINEQFF
TRBD1	TRBV7-3	few	TRBJ2-2	TGTGCCAGCAGTTCCACAGGGGTTAGCACCGGGGAGCTGTTTTTT	CASSSTGVSTGELFF
TRBD2	TRBV14	NA	TRBJ2-1	TGTGCCAGCAGCCTTCCGGGACTAGCGGGACTAAATGAGCAGTTCTTC	CASSLPGLAGLNEQFF
NA	TRBV12-2	NA	TRBJ2-3	TGTGCAAGTCGCTTTTGGCCCACAGATACGCAGTATTTT	CASRFWPTDTQYF
TRBD2	TRBV28	once	TRBJ2-7	TGTGCCAGCATCCCCCTGACTAGCGGGAGCTCCTACGAGCAGTACTTC	CASIPLTSGSSYEQYF
NA	TRBV27	NA	TRBJ1-4	TGTGCCAGCAGTTTCAGTCCGTTGGATGAAAAACTGTTTTTT	CASSFSPLDEKLFF
NA	TRBV5-4	NA	TRBJ1-3	TGTGCCAGCAGCGAGGCGAGCAGGCGGGGAACGGACACCATATATTTT	CASSEASRRGTDTIYF
NA	TRBV29-1	once	TRBJ1-1	TGCAGCGTTTTTAGTGGGGGGTCTGAGAACACTGAAGCTTTCTTT	CSVFSGGSENTEAFF
TRBD1	TRBV11-2	few	TRBJ1-5	TGTGCCAGCAGCCTTGGACAGGGGGTAGTCAATCAGCCCCAGCATTTT	CASSLGQGVVNQPQHF
NA	TRBV7-9	NA	TRBJ2-3	TGTGCCAGCAGCCCGTTCAGGGGCACGACAGATACGCAGTATTTT	CASSPFRGTTDTQYF
NA	TRBV19	few	TRBJ1-6	TGTGCCAGTAGTAGCAGTAATAATTCACCCCTCCACTTT	CASSSSNNSPLHF
TRBD1	TRBV5-1	NA	TRBJ2-2	TGCGCCAGCAGCGGATCCGGGACAGGTAACACCGGGGAGCTGTTTTTT	CASSGSGTGNTGELFF
NA	TRBV19	NA	TRBJ1-1	TGTGCCAGTAGTATTAACCAGGGCGGCGCTGAAGCTTTCTTT	CASSINQGGAEAFF
NA	TRBV19	NA	TRBJ2-2	TGTGCCAGTAGTATGGGGGCCCAAGGCACCGGGGAGCTGTTTTTT	CASSMGAQGTGELFF
TRBD2	TRBV19	NA	TRBJ2-7	TGTGCCAGTAGTATACGCCCCTCGTGGCTAGCGGGAGCTTCCTACGAGCAGTACTTC	CASSIRPSWLAGASYEQYF
NA	TRBV7-6	few	TRBJ1-2	TGTGCCAGCAGCCCGAACAAATGGGGGGGGAATGGCTACACCTTC	CASSPNKWGGNGYTF
TRBD1	TRBV5-1	NA	TRBJ1-4	TGCGCCAGCAGCTTGTGGGGGACAGGGGGCAATGAAAAACTGTTTTTT	CASSLWGTGGNEKLFF
TRBD1	TRBV5-6	NA	TRBJ1-1	TGTGCCAGCAGCTTCCAGGACAGGGAGAGAGCTTTCTTT	CASSFQDRERAFF
TRBD1	TRBV9	NA	TRBJ1-2	TGTGCCAGCAGCGTAAGGACAGGGGGCAGCATAGACTATGGCTACACCTTC	CASSVRTGGSIDYGYTF
TRBD2	TRBV11-2	NA	TRBJ2-5	TGTGCCAGCAGCTTAGGGCTAGCGGGAGGCGAGACCCAGTACTTC	CASSLGLAGGETQYF
TRBD1	TRBV4-3	NA	TRBJ2-3	TGCGCCAGCAGCCCAGGGACAGGGGACACAGATACGCAGTATTTT	CASSPGTGDTDTQYF
TRBD2	TRBV18	NA	TRBJ2-1	TGTGCCAGCTCAGCACTAGCGGGAGGGCCGGATGAGCAGTTCTTC	CASSALAGGPDEQFF
TRBD1	TRBV29-1	NA	TRBJ2-7	TGCAGCGTTTTCCAGGGGGCTTACGAGCAGTACTTC	CSVFQGAYEQYF
TRBD2	TRBV27	NA	TRBJ2-1	TGTGCCAGCAGTTTGGCGCGGGGGCGGGAGGGATACAATGAGCAGTTCTTC	CASSLARGREGYNEQFF
NA	TRBV5-5	NA	TRBJ2-1	TGTGCCAGCAGCTTGTATGGCAGTTACAATGAGCAGTTCTTC	CASSLYGSYNEQFF
TRBD2	TRBV2	NA	TRBJ2-7	TGTGCCAGCAGTGATACTAGCGGGAGGGCCAAGAACTTC	CASSDTSGRAKNF
NA	TRBV9	NA	TRBJ2-6	TGTGCCAGCAGCGGGGGGACACCTTCTGGGGCCAACGTCCTGACTTTC	CASSGGTPSGANVLTF
TRBD1	TRBV18	NA	TRBJ1-5	TGTGCCAGCTCACCGGGACAGAATAGCAATCAGCCCCAGCATTTT	CASSPGQNSNQPQHF
TRBD1	TRBV5-1	NA	TRBJ1-4	TGCGCCAGCAGGTTAGGACAGGCAACTAATGAAAAACTGTTTTTT	CASRLGQATNEKLFF
NA	TRBV18	NA	TRBJ2-7	TGTGCCAGCTCACCGCAGGGCCAGGAGCAGTACTTC	CASSPQGQEQYF
TRBD2	TRBV25-1	NA	TRBJ2-2	TGTGCCAGCAGTGATCGGGGACTAGCGGGAGTGGTCACCGGGGAGCTGTTTTTT	CASSDRGLAGVVTGELFF
TRBD1	TRBV7-3	NA	TRBJ2-5	TGTGCCAGCAGCTCGACAGGGTTGCAAGAGACCCAGTACTTC	CASSSTGLQETQYF
TRBD2	TRBV28	NA	TRBJ2-7	TGTGCCAGCAGTTTTCATCTAGCGGCCCTCTCCTACGAGCAGTACTTC	CASSFHLAALSYEQYF
TRBD2	TRBV24-1	NA	TRBJ2-3	TGTGCCACCAGTGATTTTACTAGCGGGGCATCCGAAGATACGCAGTATTTT	CATSDFTSGASEDTQYF